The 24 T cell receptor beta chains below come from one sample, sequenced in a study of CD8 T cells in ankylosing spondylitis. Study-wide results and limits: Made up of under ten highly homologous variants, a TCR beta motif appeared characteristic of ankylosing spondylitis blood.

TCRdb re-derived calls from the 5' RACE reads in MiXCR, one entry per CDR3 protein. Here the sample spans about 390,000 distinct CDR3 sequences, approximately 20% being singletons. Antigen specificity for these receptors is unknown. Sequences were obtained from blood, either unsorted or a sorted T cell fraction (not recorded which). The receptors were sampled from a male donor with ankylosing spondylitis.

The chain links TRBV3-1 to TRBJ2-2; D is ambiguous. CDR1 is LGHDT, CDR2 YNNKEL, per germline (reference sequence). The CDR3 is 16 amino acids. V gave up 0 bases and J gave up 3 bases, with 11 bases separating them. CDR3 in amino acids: CASSQEARWDTGELFF. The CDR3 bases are TGTGCCAGCAGCCAAGAGGCAAGGTGGGACACCGGGGAGCTGTTTTTT. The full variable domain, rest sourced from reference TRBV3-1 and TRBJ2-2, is DTAVSQTPKYLVTQMGNDKSIKCEQNLGHDTMYWYKQDSKKFLKIMFSYNNKELIINETVPNRFSPKSPDKAHLNLHINSLELGDSAVYFCASSQEARWDTGELFFGEGSRLTVL.

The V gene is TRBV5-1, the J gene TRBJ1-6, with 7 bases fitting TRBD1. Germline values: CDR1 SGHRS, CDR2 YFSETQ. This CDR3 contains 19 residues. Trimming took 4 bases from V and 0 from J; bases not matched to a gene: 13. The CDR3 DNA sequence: TGCGCCAGCAGCCAAACCGGGACACACAGGGGCTCCTATAATTCACCCCTCCACTTT. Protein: CASSQTGTHRGSYNSPLHF.

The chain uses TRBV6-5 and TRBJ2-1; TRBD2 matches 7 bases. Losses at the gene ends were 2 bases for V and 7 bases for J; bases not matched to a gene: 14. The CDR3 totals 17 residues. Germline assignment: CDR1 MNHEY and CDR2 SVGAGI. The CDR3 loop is CASSYRAGGSPRNEQFF. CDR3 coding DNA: TGTGCCAGCAGTTACCGGGCCGGCGGGAGTCCTCGGAATGAGCAGTTCTTC.

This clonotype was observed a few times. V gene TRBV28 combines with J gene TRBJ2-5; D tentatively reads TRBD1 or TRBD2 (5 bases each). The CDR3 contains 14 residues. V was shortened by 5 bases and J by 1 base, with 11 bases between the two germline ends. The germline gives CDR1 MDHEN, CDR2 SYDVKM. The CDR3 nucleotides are TGTGCCAGCAGTCAACGGGGCCGCCAAGAGACCCAGTACTTC. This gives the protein CASSQRGRQETQYF.

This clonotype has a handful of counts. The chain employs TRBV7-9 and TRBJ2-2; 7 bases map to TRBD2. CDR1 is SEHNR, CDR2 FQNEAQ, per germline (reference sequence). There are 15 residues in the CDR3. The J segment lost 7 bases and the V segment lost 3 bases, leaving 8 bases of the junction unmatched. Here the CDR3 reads CASSFLGGTDGELFF. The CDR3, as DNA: TGTGCCAGCAGCTTCCTGGGGGGGACCGACGGGGAGCTGTTTTTT.

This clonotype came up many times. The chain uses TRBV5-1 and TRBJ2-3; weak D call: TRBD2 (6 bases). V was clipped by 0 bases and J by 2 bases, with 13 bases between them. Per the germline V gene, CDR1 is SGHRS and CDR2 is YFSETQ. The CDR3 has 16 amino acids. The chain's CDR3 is CASSLGGDLYTDTQYF. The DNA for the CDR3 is TGCGCCAGCAGCTTGGGGGGGGACCTCTACACAGATACGCAGTATTTT.

The CDR3 nucleotides are TGTGCCAGCAGCCAAGAACAGGGGCCCACAGATACGCAGTATTTT. Its protein product is CASSQEQGPTDTQYF. The rearrangement uses TRBV3-1 and TRBJ2-3; 7 bases agree with TRBD1. Trimming removed 0 bases from V and 2 bases from J; junction bases left unmatched: 2. The germline CDR1 and CDR2 sequences are LGHDT and YNNKEL (reference sequence). The CDR3 has 15 residues.

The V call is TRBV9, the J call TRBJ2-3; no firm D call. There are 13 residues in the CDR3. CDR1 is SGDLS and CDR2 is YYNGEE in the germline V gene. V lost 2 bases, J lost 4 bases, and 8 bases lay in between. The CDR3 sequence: CASSVSSADTQYF. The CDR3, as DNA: TGTGCCAGCAGCGTGAGCAGCGCAGATACGCAGTATTTT.

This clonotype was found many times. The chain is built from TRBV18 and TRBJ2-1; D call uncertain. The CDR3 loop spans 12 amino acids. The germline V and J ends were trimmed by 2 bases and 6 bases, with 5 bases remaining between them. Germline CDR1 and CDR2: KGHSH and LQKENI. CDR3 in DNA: TGTGCCAGCTCACCAGGACGCAATGAGCAGTTCTTC. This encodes CASSPGRNEQFF.

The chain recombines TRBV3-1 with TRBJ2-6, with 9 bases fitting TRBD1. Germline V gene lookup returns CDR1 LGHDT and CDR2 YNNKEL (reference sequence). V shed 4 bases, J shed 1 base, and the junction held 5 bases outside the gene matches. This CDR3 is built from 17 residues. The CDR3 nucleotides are TGTGCCAGCAGCCTCGGGACAGGGAGGTCTGGGGCCAACGTCCTGACTTTC. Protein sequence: CASSLGTGRSGANVLTF.

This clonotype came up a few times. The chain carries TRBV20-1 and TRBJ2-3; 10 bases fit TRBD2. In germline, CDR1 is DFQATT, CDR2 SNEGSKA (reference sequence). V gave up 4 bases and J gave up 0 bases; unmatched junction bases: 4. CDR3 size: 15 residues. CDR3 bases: TGCAGTGCTAAAGGACTAGCGGAAAGCACAGATACGCAGTATTTT. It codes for CSAKGLAESTDTQYF.

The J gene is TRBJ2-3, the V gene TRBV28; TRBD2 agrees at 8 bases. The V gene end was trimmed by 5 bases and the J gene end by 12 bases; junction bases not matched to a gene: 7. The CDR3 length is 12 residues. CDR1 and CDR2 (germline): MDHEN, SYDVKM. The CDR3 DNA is TGTGCCAGCAGTCTATTAGCGGGAATACAGTATTTT. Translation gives CASSLLAGIQYF.

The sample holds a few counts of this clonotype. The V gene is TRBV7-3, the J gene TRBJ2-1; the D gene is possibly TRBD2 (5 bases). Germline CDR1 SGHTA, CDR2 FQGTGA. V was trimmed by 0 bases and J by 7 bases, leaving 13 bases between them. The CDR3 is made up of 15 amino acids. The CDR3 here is CASSLTKGAVNEQFF. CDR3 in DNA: TGTGCCAGCAGCTTAACTAAGGGAGCGGTTAATGAGCAGTTCTTC.

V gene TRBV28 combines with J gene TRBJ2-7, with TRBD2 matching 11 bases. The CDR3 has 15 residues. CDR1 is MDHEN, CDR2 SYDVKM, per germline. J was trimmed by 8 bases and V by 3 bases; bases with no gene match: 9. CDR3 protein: CASSFLAGGMEKQYF. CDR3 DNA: TGTGCCAGCAGTTTCTTAGCGGGAGGGATGGAGAAGCAGTACTTC.

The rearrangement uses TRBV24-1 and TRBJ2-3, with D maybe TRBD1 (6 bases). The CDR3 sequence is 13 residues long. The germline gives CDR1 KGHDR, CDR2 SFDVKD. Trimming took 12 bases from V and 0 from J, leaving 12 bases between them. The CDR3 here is CAAGQGSTDTQYF. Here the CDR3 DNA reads TGTGCCGCAGGTCAGGGGAGCACAGATACGCAGTATTTT.

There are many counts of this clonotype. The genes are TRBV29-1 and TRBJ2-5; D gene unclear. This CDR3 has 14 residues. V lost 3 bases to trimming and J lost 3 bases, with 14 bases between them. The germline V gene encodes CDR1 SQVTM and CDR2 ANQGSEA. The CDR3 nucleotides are TGCAGCGTTGAGATACTACCTGTGAAAGAGACCCAGTACTTC. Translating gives CSVEILPVKETQYF. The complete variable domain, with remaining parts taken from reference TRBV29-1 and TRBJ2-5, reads SAVISQKPSRDICQRGTSLTIQCQVDSQVTMMFWYRQQPGQSLTLIATANQGSEATYESGFVIDKFPISRPNLTFSTLTVSNMSPEDSSIYLCSVEILPVKETQYFGPGTRLLVL.

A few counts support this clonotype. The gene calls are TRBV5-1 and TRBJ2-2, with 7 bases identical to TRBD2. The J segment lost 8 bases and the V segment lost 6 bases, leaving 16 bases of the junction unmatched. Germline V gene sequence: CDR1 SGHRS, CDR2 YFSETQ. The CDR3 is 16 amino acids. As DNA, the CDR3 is TGCGCCAGCAACTCCGGAACTTGGCGGGAGTCGGGGGAGCTGTTTTTT. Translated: CASNSGTWRESGELFF.

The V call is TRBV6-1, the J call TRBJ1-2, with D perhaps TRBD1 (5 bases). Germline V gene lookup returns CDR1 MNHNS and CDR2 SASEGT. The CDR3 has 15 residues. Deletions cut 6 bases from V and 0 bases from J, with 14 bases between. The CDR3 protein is CASSLRDGTNYGYTF. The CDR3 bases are TGTGCCAGCAGCCTACGGGACGGGACTAACTATGGCTACACCTTC.

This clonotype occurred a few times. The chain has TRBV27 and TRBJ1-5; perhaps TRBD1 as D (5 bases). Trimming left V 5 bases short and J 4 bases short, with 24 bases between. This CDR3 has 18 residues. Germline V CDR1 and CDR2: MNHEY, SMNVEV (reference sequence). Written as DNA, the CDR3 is TGTGCCAGCAGTGCTATGGCGCCCGGGGGGAATCGGAATCAGCCCCAGCATTTT. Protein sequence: CASSAMAPGGNRNQPQHF.

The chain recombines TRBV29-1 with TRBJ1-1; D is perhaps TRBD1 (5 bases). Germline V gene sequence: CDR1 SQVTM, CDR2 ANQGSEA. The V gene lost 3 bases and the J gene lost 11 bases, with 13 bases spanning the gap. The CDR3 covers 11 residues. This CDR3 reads CSVEAGWDAFF. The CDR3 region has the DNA TGCAGCGTTGAGGCAGGGTGGGACGCTTTCTTT. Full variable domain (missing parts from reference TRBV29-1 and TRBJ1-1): SAVISQKPSRDICQRGTSLTIQCQVDSQVTMMFWYRQQPGQSLTLIATANQGSEATYESGFVIDKFPISRPNLTFSTLTVSNMSPEDSSIYLCSVEAGWDAFFGQGTRLTVV.

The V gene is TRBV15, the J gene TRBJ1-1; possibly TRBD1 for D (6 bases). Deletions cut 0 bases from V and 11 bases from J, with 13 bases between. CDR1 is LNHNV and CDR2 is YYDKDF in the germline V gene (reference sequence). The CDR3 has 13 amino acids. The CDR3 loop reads CATSRDSGVRAFF. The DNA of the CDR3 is TGTGCCACCAGCAGAGATTCAGGGGTACGGGCTTTCTTT.

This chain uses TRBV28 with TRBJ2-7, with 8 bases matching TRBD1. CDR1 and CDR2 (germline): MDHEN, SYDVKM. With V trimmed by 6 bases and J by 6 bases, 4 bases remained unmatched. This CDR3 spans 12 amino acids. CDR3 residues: CASRTTGGEQYF. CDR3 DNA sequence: TGTGCCAGCAGGACAACAGGGGGCGAGCAGTACTTC.

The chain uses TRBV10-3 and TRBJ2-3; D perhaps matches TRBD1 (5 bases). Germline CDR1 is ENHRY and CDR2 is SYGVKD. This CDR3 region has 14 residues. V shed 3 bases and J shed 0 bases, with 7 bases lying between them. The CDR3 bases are TGTGCCATCAGTGAAGACAGAAGCACAGATACGCAGTATTTT. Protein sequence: CAISEDRSTDTQYF.

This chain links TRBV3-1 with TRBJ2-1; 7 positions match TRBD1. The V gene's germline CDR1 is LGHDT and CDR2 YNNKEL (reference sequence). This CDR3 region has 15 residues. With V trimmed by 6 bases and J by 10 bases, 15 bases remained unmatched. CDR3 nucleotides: TGTGCCAGCAGACCCCGAGGGGGCGGCACTTGGGAGCAGTTCTTC. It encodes CASRPRGGGTWEQFF.